This T cell receptor beta chain was identified in a study of beta chain features in type 1 diabetes. The CDR3 covers 16 residues. Germline assignment: CDR1 SGHNT and CDR2 YYREEE (reference sequence). V shed 2 bases, J shed 3 bases, and the junction held 6 bases outside the gene matches. The table lists this clone with a few counts. The sequenced template was cDNA made from the entire isolated RNA. TCRdb's copy holds only in-frame clones and misses some; the assay was immunoSEQ multiplex PCR. The table lists under 800,000 clones, roughly a sixth of them singletons. The sequenced sample was naive CD4+ T cells from blood. The TCR comes from a man younger than 30 in good health. This sequence joins TRBV5-4 and TRBJ2-3; TRBD2 aligns across 10 bases. The CDR3 DNA reads TGTGCCAGCAGCTTAAGACTAGCGGGTACAACAGATACGCAGTATTTT. It translates to CASSLRLAGTTDTQYF.